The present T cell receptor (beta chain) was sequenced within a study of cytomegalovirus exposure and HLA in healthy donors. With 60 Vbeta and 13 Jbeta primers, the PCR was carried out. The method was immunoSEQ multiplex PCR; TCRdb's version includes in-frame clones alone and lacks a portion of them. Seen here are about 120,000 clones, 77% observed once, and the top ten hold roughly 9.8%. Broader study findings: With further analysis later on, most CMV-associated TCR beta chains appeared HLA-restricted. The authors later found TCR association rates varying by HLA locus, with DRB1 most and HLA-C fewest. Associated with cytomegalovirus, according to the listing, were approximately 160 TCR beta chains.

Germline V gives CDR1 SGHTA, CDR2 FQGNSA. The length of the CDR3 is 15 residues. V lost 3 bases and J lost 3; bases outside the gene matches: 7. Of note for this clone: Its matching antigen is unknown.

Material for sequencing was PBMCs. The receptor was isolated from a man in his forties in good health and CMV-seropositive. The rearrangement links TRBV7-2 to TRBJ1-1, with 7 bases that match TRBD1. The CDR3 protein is CASSFRQGSYTEAFF. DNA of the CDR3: TGTGCCAGCAGCTTTAGACAGGGAAGTTACACTGAAGCTTTCTTT.